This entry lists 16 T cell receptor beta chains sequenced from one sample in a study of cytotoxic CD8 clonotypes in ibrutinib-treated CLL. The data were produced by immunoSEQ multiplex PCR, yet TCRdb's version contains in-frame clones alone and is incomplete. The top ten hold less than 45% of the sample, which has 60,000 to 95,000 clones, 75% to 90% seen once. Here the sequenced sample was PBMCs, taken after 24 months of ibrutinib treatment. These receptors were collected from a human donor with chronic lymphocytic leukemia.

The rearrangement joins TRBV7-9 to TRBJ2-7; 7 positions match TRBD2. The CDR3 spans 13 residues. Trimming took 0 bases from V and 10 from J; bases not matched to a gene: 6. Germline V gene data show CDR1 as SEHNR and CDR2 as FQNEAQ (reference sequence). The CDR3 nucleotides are TGTGCCAGCAGCTTAGCGGAGACTAGCTCTCAGTACTTC. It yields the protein CASSLAETSSQYF.

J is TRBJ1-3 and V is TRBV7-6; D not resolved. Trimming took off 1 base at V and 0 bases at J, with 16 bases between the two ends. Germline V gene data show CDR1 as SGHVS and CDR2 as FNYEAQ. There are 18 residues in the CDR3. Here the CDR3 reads CASSLDPRYGSSGNTIYF. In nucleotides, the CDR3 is TGTGCCAGCAGCTTAGACCCCCGGTACGGAAGCTCTGGAAACACCATATATTTT.

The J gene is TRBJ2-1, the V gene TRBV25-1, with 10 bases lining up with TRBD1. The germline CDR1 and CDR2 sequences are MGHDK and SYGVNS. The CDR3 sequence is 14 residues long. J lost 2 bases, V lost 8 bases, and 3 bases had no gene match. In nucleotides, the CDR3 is TGTGCCAGCCGAGGACAGGGGGCCTACAATGAGCAGTTCTTC. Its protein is CASRGQGAYNEQFF.

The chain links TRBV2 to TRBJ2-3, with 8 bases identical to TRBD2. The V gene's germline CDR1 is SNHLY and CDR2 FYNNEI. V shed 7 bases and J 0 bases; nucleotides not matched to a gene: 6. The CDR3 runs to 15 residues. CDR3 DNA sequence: TGTGCCAGCACACGGGAGGGCCAAAGCACAGATACGCAGTATTTT. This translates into CASTREGQSTDTQYF.

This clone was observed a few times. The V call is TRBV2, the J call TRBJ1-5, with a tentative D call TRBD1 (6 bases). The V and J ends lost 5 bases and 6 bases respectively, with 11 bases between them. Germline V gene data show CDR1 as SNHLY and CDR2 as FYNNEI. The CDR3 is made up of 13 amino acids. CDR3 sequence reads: CASSSTGSQPQHF. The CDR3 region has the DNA TGTGCCAGCAGTTCCACAGGGAGTCAGCCCCAGCATTTT.

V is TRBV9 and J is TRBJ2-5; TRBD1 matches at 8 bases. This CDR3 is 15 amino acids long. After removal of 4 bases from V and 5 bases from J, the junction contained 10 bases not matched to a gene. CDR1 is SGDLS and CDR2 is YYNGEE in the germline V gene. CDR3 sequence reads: CASSPIGQGWETQYF. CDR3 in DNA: TGTGCCAGCAGCCCAATCGGACAGGGATGGGAGACCCAGTACTTC.

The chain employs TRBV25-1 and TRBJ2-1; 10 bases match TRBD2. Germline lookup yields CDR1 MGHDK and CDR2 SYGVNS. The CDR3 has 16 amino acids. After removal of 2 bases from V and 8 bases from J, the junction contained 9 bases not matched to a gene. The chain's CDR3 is CASSEEVSGRIYEQFF. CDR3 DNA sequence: TGTGCCAGCAGTGAAGAAGTTAGCGGGAGGATCTATGAGCAGTTCTTC. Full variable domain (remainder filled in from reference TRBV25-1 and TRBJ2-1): EADIYQTPRYLVIGTGKKITLECSQTMGHDKMYWYQQDPGMELHLIHYSYGVNSTEKGDLSSESTVSRIRTEHFPLTLESARPSHTSQYLCASSEEVSGRIYEQFFGPGTRLTVL.

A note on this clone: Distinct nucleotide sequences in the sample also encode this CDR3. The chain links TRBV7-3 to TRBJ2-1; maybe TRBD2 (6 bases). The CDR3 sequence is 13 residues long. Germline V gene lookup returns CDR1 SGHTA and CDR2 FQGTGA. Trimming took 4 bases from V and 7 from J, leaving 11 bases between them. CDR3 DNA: TGTGCCAGCAGCTCCGGTGCGGGGAATGAGCAGTTCTTC. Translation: CASSSGAGNEQFF.

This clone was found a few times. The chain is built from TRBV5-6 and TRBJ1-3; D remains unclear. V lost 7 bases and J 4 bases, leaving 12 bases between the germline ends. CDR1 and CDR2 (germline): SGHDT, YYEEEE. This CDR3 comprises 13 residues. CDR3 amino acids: CASSTVYGNTIYF. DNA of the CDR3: TGTGCCAGCTCTACAGTTTACGGAAACACCATATATTTT.

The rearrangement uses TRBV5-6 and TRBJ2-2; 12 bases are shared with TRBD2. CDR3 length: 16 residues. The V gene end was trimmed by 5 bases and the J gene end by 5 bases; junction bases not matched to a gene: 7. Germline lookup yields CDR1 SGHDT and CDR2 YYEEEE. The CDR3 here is CASRTGLAGITGELFF. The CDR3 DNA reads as TGTGCCAGCAGAACCGGACTAGCGGGAATAACCGGGGAGCTGTTTTTT. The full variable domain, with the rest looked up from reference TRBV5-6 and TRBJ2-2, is DAGVTQSPTHLIKTRGQQVTLRCSPKSGHDTVSWYQQALGQGPQFIFQYYEEEERQRGNFPDRFSGHQFPNYSSELNVNALLLGDSALYLCASRTGLAGITGELFFGEGSRLTVL.

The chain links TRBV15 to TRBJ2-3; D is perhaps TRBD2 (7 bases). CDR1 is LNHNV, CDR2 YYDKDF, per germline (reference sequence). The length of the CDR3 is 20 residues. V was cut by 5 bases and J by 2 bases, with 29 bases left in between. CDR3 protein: CATSPELGLGGLADTDTQYF. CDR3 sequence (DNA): TGTGCCACCAGCCCAGAACTGGGTTTAGGGGGGCTAGCGGACACAGATACGCAGTATTTT. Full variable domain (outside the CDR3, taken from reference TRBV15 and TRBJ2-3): DAMVIQNPRYQVTQFGKPVTLSCSQTLNHNVMYWYQQKSSQAPKLLFHYYDKDFNNEADTPDNFQSRRPNTSFCFLDIRSPGLGDTAMYLCATSPELGLGGLADTDTQYFGPGTRLTVL.

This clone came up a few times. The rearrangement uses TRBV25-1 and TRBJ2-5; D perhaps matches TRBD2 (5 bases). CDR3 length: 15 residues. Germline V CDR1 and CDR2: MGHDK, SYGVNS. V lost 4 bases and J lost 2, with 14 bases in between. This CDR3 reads CASSGNAEAQETQYF. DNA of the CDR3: TGTGCCAGCAGTGGAAACGCGGAGGCGCAAGAGACCCAGTACTTC.

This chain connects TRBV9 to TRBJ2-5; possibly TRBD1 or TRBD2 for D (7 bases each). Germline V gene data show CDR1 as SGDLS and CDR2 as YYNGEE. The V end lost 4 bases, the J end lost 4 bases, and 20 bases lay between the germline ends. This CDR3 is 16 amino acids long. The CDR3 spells CASSPWGGTATETQYF. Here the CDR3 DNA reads TGTGCCAGCAGCCCTTGGGGGGGGACAGCTACAGAGACCCAGTACTTC.

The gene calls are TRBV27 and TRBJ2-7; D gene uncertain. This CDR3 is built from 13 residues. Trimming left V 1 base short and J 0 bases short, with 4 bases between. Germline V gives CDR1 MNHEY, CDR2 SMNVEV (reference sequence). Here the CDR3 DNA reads TGTGCCAGCAGTTTATTGGCCTCCTACGAGCAGTACTTC. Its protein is CASSLLASYEQYF.

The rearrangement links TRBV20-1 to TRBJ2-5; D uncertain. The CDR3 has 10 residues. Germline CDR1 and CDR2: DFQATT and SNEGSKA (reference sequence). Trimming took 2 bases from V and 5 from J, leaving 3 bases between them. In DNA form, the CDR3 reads TGCAGTGCTAGACGTGAGACCCAGTACTTC. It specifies CSARRETQYF.

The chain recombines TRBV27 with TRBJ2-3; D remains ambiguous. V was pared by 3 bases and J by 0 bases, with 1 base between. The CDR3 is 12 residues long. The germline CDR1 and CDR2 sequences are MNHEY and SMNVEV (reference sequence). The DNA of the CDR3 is TGTGCCAGCAGTTTTAGCACAGATACGCAGTATTTT. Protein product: CASSFSTDTQYF.